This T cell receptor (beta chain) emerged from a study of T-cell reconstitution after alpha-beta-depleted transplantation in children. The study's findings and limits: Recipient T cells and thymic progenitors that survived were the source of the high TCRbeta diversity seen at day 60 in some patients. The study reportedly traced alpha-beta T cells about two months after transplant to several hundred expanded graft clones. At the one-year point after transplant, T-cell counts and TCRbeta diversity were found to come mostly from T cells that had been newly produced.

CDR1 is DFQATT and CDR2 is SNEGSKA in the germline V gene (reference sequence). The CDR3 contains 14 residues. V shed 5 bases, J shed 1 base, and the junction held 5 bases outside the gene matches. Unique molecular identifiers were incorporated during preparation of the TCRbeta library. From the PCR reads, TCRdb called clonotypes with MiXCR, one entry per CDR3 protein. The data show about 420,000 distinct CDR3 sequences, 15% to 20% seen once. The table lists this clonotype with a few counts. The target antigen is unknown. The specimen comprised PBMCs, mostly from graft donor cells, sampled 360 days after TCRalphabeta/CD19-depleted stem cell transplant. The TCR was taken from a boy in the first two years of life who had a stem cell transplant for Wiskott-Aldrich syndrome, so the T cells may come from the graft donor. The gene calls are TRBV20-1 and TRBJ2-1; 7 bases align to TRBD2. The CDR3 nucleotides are TGCAGTGCTTCCCAAGCGGGATCCTACAATGAGCAGTTCTTC. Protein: CSASQAGSYNEQFF.